This T cell receptor (beta chain) was documented in a study of T cell responses to AZD1222 COVID-19 vaccine. Overall study findings and caveats: None of the repertoires were sampled until the peak T cell response had passed. White British people made up most donors, females outnumbered males, and clonal diversity was possibly underestimated. Only 5 or 6 people who got AZD1222 tested seropositive at baseline.

Repertoires were generated with immunoSEQ multiplex PCR, while TCRdb's copy carries only in-frame clones and drops some. The table includes more than 85,000 clones, roughly 88% detected once. In this sample, this clone turned up a few times. Its matching antigen is unknown. Germline CDR1 is MDHEN and CDR2 is SYDVKM. V was shortened by 4 bases and J by 5 bases, with 11 bases between the two germline ends. The CDR3 has 13 residues. The material sequenced was peripheral blood, taken on day 0 of MenACWY control vaccination. The source of this sequence is an adult in good health. The rearrangement uses TRBV28 and TRBJ1-2; D might be TRBD1 (6 bases). The CDR3 region is CASSYGGGYGYTF. CDR3 DNA: TGTGCCAGCAGTTATGGGGGCGGTTATGGCTACACCTTC.